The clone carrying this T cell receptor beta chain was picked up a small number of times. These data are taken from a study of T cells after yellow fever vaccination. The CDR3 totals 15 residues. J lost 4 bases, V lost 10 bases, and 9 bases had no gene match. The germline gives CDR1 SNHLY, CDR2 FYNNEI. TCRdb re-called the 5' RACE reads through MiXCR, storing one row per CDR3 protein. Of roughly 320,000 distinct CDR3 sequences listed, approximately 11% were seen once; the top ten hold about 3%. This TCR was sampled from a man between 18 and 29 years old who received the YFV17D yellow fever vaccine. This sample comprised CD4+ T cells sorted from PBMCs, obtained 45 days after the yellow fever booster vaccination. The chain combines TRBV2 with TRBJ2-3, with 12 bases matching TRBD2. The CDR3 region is CANTPSGGASDTQYF. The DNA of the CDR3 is TGTGCCAACACTCCTAGCGGGGGGGCCTCAGATACGCAGTATTTT. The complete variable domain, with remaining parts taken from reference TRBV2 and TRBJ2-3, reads EPEVTQTPSHQVTQMGQEVILRCVPISNHLYFYWYRQILGQKVEFLVSFYNNEISEKSEIFDDQFSVERPDGSNFTLKIRSTKLEDSAMYFCANTPSGGASDTQYFGPGTRLTVL.